The present TCR beta chain was sequenced within a study of a mutant IDH1 vaccine in newly diagnosed glioma. Study-wide context: The therapy given earlier, which was standard therapy, consisted of radiotherapy, temozolomide, or both, and most of the patients received both. Broader study findings: Pseudoprogression showed no apparent link to changes in top peripheral T cell clonotypes. Immune responses induced by the vaccine were seen in roughly 93% of patients, spanning multiple MHC alleles.

To note about this clone: The antigen remains unidentified.

Time point noted: week 35, safety follow-up. With topical imiquimod, each dose of the vaccine consisted of 300 ug of mutant IDH1 20-mer peptide. Eight vaccinations reached patients in weeks 1, 3, 5, 7, 11, 15, 19 and 23. There are 15 residues in the CDR3. Trimming pared 7 bases from V and 3 bases from J, leaving 16 bases between. CDR1 and CDR2 from the germline V gene are MNHEY and SVGAGI. The protocol was immunoSEQ multiplex PCR, while the TCRdb copy is restricted to in-frame clones and leaves out a portion. This table has some 63,000 clones, about 74% appearing once. The J gene is TRBJ1-3, the V gene TRBV6-5; TRBD1 might be the D (5 bases). The sample consisted of PBMCs, taken from a glioma patient whose treatment included an IDH1 peptide vaccine. This receptor was taken from a man in his forties or fifties with glioma. The CDR3 protein is CASTARGGYGNTIYF. DNA of the CDR3: TGTGCCAGCACCGCCCGGGGGGGATATGGAAACACCATATATTTT.